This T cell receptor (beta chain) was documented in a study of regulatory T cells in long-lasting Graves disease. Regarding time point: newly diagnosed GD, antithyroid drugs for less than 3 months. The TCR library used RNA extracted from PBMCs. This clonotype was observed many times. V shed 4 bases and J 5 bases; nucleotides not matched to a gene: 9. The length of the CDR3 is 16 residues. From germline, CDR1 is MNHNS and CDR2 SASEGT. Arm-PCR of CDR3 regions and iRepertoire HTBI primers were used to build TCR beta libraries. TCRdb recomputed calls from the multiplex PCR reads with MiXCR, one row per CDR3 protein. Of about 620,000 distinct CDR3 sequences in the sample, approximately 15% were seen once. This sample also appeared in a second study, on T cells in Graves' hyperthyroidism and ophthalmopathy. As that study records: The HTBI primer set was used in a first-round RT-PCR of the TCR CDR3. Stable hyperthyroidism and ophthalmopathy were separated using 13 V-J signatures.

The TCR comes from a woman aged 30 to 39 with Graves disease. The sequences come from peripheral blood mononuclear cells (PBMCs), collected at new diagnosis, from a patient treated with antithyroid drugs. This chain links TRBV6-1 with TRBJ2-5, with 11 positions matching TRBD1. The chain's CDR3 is CASSGGMDRGRETQYF. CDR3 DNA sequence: TGTGCCAGCAGTGGGGGCATGGACAGGGGGCGCGAGACCCAGTACTTC.